The T cell receptor beta chain under discussion was sequenced for a study of cytomegalovirus exposure and HLA in healthy donors. The study, taken as a whole, reports: Despite most TCR sequences being rare, some public TCRs occurred in many donors.

This PCR relied on a set of 60 Vbeta primers and 13 Jbeta primers. The repertoire was sequenced with immunoSEQ multiplex PCR; TCRdb's copy has only in-frame clones and lacks some. The sample has approximately 150,000 clones, 82% seen once. The CDR3 runs to 18 residues. V lost 0 bases to trimming and J lost 0 bases; unmatched junction nucleotides: 5. Germline V gene data show CDR1 as SGHRS and CDR2 as YFSETQ. In regard to this clone: As yet, its antigen is unknown.

This rearrangement joins TRBV5-1 to TRBJ2-1; TRBD2 matches at 11 bases. The clonotype originates from a man between 50 and 59 years old in good health and CMV-seropositive. Sequencing was done on a sample of PBMCs. In DNA, the CDR3 is TGCGCCAGCAGCTTGGGGACTAGCGGGTTACACTCCTACAATGAGCAGTTCTTC. Translating it yields CASSLGTSGLHSYNEQFF.